The 2 T cell receptor beta chains listed next were all sequenced from one sample in a study of radiation and T cells in renal cell carcinoma. Time point described: baseline pretreatment blood. As for treatment: 15 Gy SBRT to primary tumor, nephrectomy 4 weeks later. Using immunoSEQ multiplex PCR, the repertoire was profiled, and TCRdb retains in-frame clones only, with some absent. The sample lists 87,000 or so clones, approximately 86% occurring once. Sequencing was performed on blood, taken from a patient whose treatment included radiotherapy and nephrectomy. The receptor set was obtained from a man in his forties or fifties with renal cell carcinoma.

The V call is TRBV6-6, the J call TRBJ2-5; the D gene is possibly TRBD1 (7 bases). The assigned J gene may be wrong: the sequence end matches TRBJ2-7 better. The CDR3 sequence is 16 residues long. CDR1 and CDR2 from the germline V gene are MNHNY and SVGAGI (reference sequence). CDR3 protein: CASSFDRDSLLIEQYF. CDR3 DNA sequence: TGTGCCAGCAGTTTTGACAGGGACTCCCTTTTGATCGAGCAGTACTTC.

The chain uses TRBV4-1 and TRBJ1-2; TRBD1 agrees at 10 bases. Germline V CDR1 and CDR2: MGHRA, YSYEKL. After removal of 0 bases from V and 6 bases from J, the junction contained 10 bases not matched to a gene. CDR3 length: 17 residues. CDR3 loop: CASSQDVRPTGGDGYTF. CDR3 DNA sequence: TGCGCCAGCAGCCAAGACGTAAGACCGACAGGGGGCGATGGCTACACCTTC.